The rows below give T cell receptor beta chains drawn from one sample of a study of regulatory T cells in long-lasting Graves disease. Using its own MiXCR run on the multiplex PCR reads, TCRdb lists one record per CDR3 protein. The sample includes about 540,000 distinct CDR3 sequences, 13% of them seen just once. The sample also formed part of further work on T cells in Graves' hyperthyroidism and ophthalmopathy.

Sequenced material: peripheral blood mononuclear cells (PBMCs), taken at new diagnosis, from a patient treated with antithyroid drugs. These receptors were collected from a man between 25 and 39 years old with Graves disease. The conserved cysteine and the conserved F or W are not part of the CDR3 here. The D gene is left open where the match is weak.

d_gene	j_gene	v_gene	CDR3aa
NA	TRBJ1-5	TRBV6-1	ASSEYSRGNQPQH
NA	TRBJ2-1	TRBV12-5	ASGLVMASDEQF
TRBD1	TRBJ2-7	TRBV28	ASSLAGTGTYEQY
NA	TRBJ1-1	TRBV29-1	SGFGRRMNTEAF
NA	TRBJ2-1	TRBV2	ASSDFEQF
NA	TRBJ2-1	TRBV2	ASSRERRGEQF
NA	TRBJ2-1	TRBV20-1	SAPDRGTYNEQF
TRBD1	TRBJ1-2	TRBV5-1	ASSRPGQGDYGYT
NA	TRBJ2-5	TRBV18	ASSTPLETQY
NA	TRBJ2-1	TRBV11-2	ASSLGTHPSNEQF
NA	TRBJ2-5	TRBV11-1	ASSLTVSETQY
NA	TRBJ2-1	TRBV6-9	ASSRLLGEQF
NA	TRBJ1-2	TRBV12-3/TRBV12-4	ASSLDGIYGYT